This T cell receptor beta chain was recorded in a study of brain T cells in children with intractable seizures. Study conclusions and caveats: Patients' HCMV serostatus was unknown; virus specificity rests on CDR3 similarity alone. Pre-surgery blood may have been undersampled, hiding some clones.

V lost 1 base to trimming and J lost 8 bases, with 17 bases between them. Germline V gene lookup returns CDR1 SGHVS and CDR2 FNYEAQ. There are 15 residues in the CDR3. For this clone: The antigen is unknown.

As for time point: blood from clinic visit 5 months post-surgery; TSC patient then seizure free. The sequenced cases were selected for having the highest brain T cell transcript signatures. Pre-surgery treatment included at least one anti-epileptic drug. Sequenced by immunoSEQ multiplex PCR; TCRdb stores in-frame clones only, minus some. The sample has 300,000 to 400,000 clones; over 90% are singletons. The rearrangement uses TRBV7-6 and TRBJ1-2; D is ambiguous. The sequence came from a boy less than two years old with tuberous sclerosis and intractable seizures. The sequences come from peripheral blood, collected roughly 5 months after surgery. The CDR3 nucleotides are TGTGCCAGCAGCTTAGGGTCCTCCGGAGTTTGGGGCTACACCTTC. The encoded protein is CASSLGSSGVWGYTF.